The subject of this entry is one T cell receptor beta chain. Its antigen remains unknown. The CDR3 runs 12 residues. V lost 8 bases and J lost 7, with 14 bases in between. Germline V gene sequence: CDR1 MNHEY, CDR2 SVGAGI. Use of 60 Vbeta and 13 Jbeta primers characterized the PCR. Repertoires were generated with immunoSEQ multiplex PCR, while TCRdb's copy carries only in-frame clones and drops some. The data show some 200,000 clones, approximately 90% seen once. These data come from a study of cytomegalovirus exposure and HLA in healthy donors. Study results and limitations: In an earlier analysis, most TCR beta V segments were productive about 90% or about 30% of the time. Cytomegalovirus status, reportedly, was diagnosed with high specificity and sensitivity by the classifier. After further analysis at a later stage, 17,000 or so TCR beta sequences were associated with HLA alleles at 0.05 false discovery rate. The study labeled 180 or so TCR beta chains cytomegalovirus-associated.

Sequencing was done on a sample of PBMCs. The V call is TRBV6-5, the J call TRBJ1-1, with D uncertain. The source of this sequence is a woman between 18 and 29 years old in good health and CMV-seronegative. The CDR3 DNA reads TGTGCCAGCTGGAAAGATGAGCGTGAAGCTTTCTTT. Its protein product is CASWKDEREAFF.